The T cell receptor (beta chain) under discussion was sequenced for a study of identical twins. Template switching created a universal primer site, and the cDNA included unique molecular identifiers. Each CDR3 protein gets one entry after TCRdb re-called the 5' RACE reads with MiXCR. The sample contains fewer than 900,000 distinct CDR3 sequences, around a sixth of which appear only once. The CDR3 has 15 residues. Germline CDR1 and CDR2: MNHNS and SASEGT. Trimming cost V 5 bases and J 9 bases; bases outside gene matches: 11. A remark on this clonotype: What it binds is unknown.

Findings and limits, study-wide: Twins' excess sharing was less marked for out-of-frame beta sequences. Interpretation of the results relied on cross-sectional statistical analysis and not on following the same donors.

These data were also filed under a second study, of T cells expressing NK-cell markers. Turning to that study: CD8+ T cells in roughly six donors included dominant NKG2C+ clonotypes at roughly 1.0-7.5%.

The chain is built from TRBV6-1 and TRBJ2-1; TRBD1 aligns across 9 bases. This TCR was sampled from a woman in her late teens or twenties in good health. The sequenced sample was PBMCs. In DNA form, the CDR3 reads TGTGCCAGCAGTAGACGGGACAGGGCATTTAGTGAGCAGTTCTTC. Protein: CASSRRDRAFSEQFF.